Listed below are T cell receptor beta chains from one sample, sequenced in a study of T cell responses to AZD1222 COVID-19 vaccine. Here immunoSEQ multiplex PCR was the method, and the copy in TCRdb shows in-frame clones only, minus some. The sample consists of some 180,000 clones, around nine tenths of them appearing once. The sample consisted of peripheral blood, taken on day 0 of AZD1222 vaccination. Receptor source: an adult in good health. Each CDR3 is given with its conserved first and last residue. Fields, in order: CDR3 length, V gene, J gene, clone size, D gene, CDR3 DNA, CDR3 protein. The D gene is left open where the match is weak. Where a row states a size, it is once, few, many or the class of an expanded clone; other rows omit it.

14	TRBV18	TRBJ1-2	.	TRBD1	TGTGCCAGCTCACGATTGACAGGGGAGGATGGCTACACCTTC	CASSRLTGEDGYTF
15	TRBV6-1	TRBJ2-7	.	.	TGTGCCAGCAGTGAAAAGAGGGGGGGCTCGGAAGAGCAGTACTTC	CASSEKRGGSEEQYF
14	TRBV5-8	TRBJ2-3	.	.	TGTGCCAGCAGCTTGTGGGGGAGCACAGATACGCAGTATTTT	CASSLWGSTDTQYF
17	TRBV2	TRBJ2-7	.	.	TGTGCCAGCAGTGACCCGGGGGAAGTCCGCTCCTCCTACGAGCAGTACTTC	CASSDPGEVRSSYEQYF
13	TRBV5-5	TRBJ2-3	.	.	TGTGCCAGCAGTTACCCGGGTAGTGATACGCAGTATTTT	CASSYPGSDTQYF
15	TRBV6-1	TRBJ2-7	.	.	TGTGCCAGCAGTGAAGCGTCTCATAGCTCCTACGAGCAGTACTTC	CASSEASHSSYEQYF
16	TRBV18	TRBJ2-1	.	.	TGTGCCAGCTCACCCCGAAGATGGACCGGGTTCAATGAGCAGTTCTTC	CASSPRRWTGFNEQFF
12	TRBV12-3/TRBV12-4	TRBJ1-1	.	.	TGTGCCAGCAGATACGGCCCCACTGAAGCTTTCTTT	CASRYGPTEAFF
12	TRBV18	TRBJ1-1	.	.	TGTGCCAGCTCACCCCCGAACACTGAAGCTTTCTTT	CASSPPNTEAFF
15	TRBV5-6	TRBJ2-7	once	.	TGTGCCAGCAGCTTGAGGGGACGAAGGCAAATAGGGGAGTACTTC	CASSLRGRRQIGEYF
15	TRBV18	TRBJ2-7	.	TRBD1	TGTGCCAGCTCACCGGCAGGGGGCCAGTACTACGAGCAGTACTTC	CASSPAGGQYYEQYF
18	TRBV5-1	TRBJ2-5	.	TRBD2	TGCGCCAGCAGCTTGTCCCTGTGGGGGCGGGGGGGTTCGGAGACCCAGTACTTC	CASSLSLWGRGGSETQYF
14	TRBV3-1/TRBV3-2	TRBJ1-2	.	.	TGTGCCAGCAGCCTCGGGTGGACAGTCCGGGGCTACACCTTC	CASSLGWTVRGYTF
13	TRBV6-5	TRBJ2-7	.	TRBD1	TGTGCCAGCAGCCTCAGGACAGGGCAAAAGCAGTACTTC	CASSLRTGQKQYF
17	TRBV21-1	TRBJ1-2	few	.	TGTGCCAGCAGCAAAGGGGACAGGGGTGTAGTACCGAGGGGCTACACCTTC	CASSKGDRGVVPRGYTF
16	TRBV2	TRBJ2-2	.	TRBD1	TGTGCCAGCAGTGACGCCGGGACAGGGCGGAACGGGGAGCTGTTTTTT	CASSDAGTGRNGELFF
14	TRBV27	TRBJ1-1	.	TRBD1	TGTGCCAGCAGTACTGGGACAGGGCCCGGTGAAGCTTTCTTT	CASSTGTGPGEAFF
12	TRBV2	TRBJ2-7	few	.	TGTGCCAGCAGGGCAGGGGTGTACGAGCAGTACTTC	CASRAGVYEQYF
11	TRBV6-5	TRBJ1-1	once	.	TGTGCCAGCAGAATCAACACTGAAGCTTTCTTT	CASRINTEAFF
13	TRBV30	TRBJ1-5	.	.	TGTGCCTGGAGTGTAGGACGGAATCAGCCCCAGCATTTT	CAWSVGRNQPQHF
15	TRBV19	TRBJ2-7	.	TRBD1	TGTGCCAGTAGTATTCTCACAGGGGGAAACAACGAGCAGTACTTC	CASSILTGGNNEQYF
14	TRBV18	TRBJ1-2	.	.	TGTGCCAGCTCACCAGGCCCGGAGCGCGGTGGCTACACCTTC	CASSPGPERGGYTF
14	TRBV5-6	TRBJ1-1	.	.	TGTGCCAGCAGCTTTGGTCCCGCTGACACTGAAGCTTTCTTT	CASSFGPADTEAFF
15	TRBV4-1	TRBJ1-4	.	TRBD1	TGCGCCAGCAGCCAACCCGGGACAGAGAGTGAAAAACTGTTTTTT	CASSQPGTESEKLFF
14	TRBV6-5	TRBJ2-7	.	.	TGTGCCAGCAGTTATTCCGGACAAAAGAACGAGCAGTACTTC	CASSYSGQKNEQYF
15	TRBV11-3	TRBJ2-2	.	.	TGTGCCAGCAGCTTAGACAGGGGTAACACCGGGGAGCTGTTTTTT	CASSLDRGNTGELFF
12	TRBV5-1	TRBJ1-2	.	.	TGCGCCAGCAGCAAAGGGAACTATGGCTACACCTTC	CASSKGNYGYTF
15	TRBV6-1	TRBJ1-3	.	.	TGTGCCAGCAGTGAAAGGCCCGGGGCTGGAAACACCATATATTTT	CASSERPGAGNTIYF
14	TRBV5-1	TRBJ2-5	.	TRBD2	TGCGCCAGCAGCTTGAGCGGGGTAGGGGAGACCCAGTACTTC	CASSLSGVGETQYF
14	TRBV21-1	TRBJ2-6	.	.	TGTGCCAGCAGTAGGGGCTCTGGGGCCAACGTCCTGACTTTC	CASSRGSGANVLTF
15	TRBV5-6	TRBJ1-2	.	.	TGTGCCAGCAGCTTATCGGCAGGTTCACACTATGGCTACACCTTC	CASSLSAGSHYGYTF
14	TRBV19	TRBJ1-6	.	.	TGTGCCAGTACCGTACAGGGAGGGAATTCACCCCTCCACTTT	CASTVQGGNSPLHF
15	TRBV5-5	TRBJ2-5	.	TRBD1	TGTGCCAGCAGCTTGGCTCGGACAGGGGCCGAGACCCAGTACTTC	CASSLARTGAETQYF
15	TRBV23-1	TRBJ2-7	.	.	TGCGCCAGCAGTCAATCGACTGGGGCTACCTACGAGCAGTACTTC	CASSQSTGATYEQYF
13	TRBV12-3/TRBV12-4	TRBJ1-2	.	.	TGTGCCAGCAAACTACAGCTAAACTATGGCTACACCTTC	CASKLQLNYGYTF
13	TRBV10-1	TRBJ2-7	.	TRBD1	TGCGCCAGCAGTGACAGGGGGCTGGGCGAGCAGTACTTC	CASSDRGLGEQYF
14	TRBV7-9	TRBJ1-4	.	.	TGTGCCAGCAGCTTAGTGGTGGAAGATGAAAAACTGTTTTTT	CASSLVVEDEKLFF
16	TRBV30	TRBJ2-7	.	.	TGTGCCTGGAGTGTAAGGGCTTATAGGGGCTCCTACGAGCAGTACTTC	CAWSVRAYRGSYEQYF
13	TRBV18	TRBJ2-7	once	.	TGTGCCAGCTCACCATTGGAGAGACTAGAGCAGTACTTC	CASSPLERLEQYF
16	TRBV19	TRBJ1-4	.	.	TGTGCCAGTAGTATCGCGAACGGACGGATTAATGAAAAACTGTTTTTT	CASSIANGRINEKLFF
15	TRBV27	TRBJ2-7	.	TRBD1	TGTGCCAGCAGTTATCCGGGACAGGGGGCCTACGAGCAGTACTTC	CASSYPGQGAYEQYF
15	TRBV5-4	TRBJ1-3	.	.	TGTGCCAGCAGCTTGGCAGGGGTTGATGGAAACACCATATATTTT	CASSLAGVDGNTIYF
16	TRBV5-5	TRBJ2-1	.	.	TGTGCCAGCAGCTTAGGCAGGGGCAACCATTACAATGAGCAGTTCTTC	CASSLGRGNHYNEQFF
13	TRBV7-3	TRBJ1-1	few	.	TGTGCCAGCAGCTGGGACAAGAACACTGAAGCTTTCTTT	CASSWDKNTEAFF
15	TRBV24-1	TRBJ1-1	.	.	TGTGCCACCAGTGTGAGTACTAGGATGAACACTGAAGCTTTCTTT	CATSVSTRMNTEAFF
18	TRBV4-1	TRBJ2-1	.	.	TGCGCCAGCAGCCAAGACGTTTACAGGCGGTCGACCTACAATGAGCAGTTCTTC	CASSQDVYRRSTYNEQFF
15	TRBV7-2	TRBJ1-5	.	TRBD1	TGTGCCAGCAGTTTGGACAGGGGTAGCAATCAGCCCCAGCATTTT	CASSLDRGSNQPQHF
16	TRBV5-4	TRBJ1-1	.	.	TGTGCCAGCAGCTTGGCCCACAGGGCATCGAACACTGAAGCTTTCTTT	CASSLAHRASNTEAFF
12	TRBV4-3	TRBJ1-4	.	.	TGCGCCAGCAGCCAAGATCGGGAGGAACTGTTTTTT	CASSQDREELFF
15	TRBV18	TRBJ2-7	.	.	TGTGCCAGCTCACCACGGCCAGGGTCGGGCTACGAGCAGTACTTC	CASSPRPGSGYEQYF
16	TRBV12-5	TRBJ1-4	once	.	TGTGCTAGTGGTTTACAGGATAGGGCCTTTAATGAAAAACTGTTTTTT	CASGLQDRAFNEKLFF
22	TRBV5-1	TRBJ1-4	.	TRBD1	TGCGCCAGTAGCTTTAGTAGTCCCTCAGGGGGTCGAACGCATGCAACTAATGAAAAACTGTTTTTT	CASSFSSPSGGRTHATNEKLFF
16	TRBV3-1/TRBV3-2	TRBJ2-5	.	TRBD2	TGTGCCAGCAGCCAAGTCGCTAGCGGGCGAAGAGAGACCCAGTACTTC	CASSQVASGRRETQYF